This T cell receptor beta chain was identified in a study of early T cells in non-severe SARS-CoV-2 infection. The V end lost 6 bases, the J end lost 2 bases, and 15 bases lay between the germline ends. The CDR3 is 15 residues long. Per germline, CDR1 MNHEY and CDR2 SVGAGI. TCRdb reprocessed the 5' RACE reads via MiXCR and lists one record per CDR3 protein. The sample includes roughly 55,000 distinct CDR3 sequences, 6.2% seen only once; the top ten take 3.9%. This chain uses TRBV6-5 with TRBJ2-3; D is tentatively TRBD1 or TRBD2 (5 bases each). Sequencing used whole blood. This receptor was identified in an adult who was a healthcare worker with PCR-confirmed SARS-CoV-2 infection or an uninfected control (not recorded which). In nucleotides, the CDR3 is TGTGCCAGCAGCCTCCGGGGACCTGACACAGATACGCAGTATTTT. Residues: CASSLRGPDTDTQYF.